The clone carrying this T cell receptor beta chain was seen a few times. These data are taken from a study of patients and donors after allogeneic stem cell transplantation. This CDR3 region has 15 residues. The V gene's germline CDR1 is MNHEY and CDR2 SVGEGT. After removal of 6 bases from V and 7 bases from J, the junction contained 11 bases not matched to a gene. TCRdb analysed the RT-PCR reads with MiXCR anew, one entry per CDR3 protein. Counted here are about 400,000 distinct CDR3 sequences, 16% occurring once; the ten biggest clones make up 7.2%. What was sequenced was blood, either unsorted or a sorted T cell fraction (not recorded which). This receptor was obtained from a human donor who was either an allogeneic HSCT recipient or a stem cell or donor lymphocyte infusion donor (not recorded which). It is not recorded whose cells these are; they may come from a transplant donor. The rearrangement uses TRBV6-2 or TRBV6-3 and TRBJ2-1; 8 nucleotides match TRBD2. Here the CDR3 reads CASSPSGSRGNEQFF. CDR3 bases: TGTGCCAGCAGCCCGAGCGGGAGTCGGGGGAATGAGCAGTTCTTC.